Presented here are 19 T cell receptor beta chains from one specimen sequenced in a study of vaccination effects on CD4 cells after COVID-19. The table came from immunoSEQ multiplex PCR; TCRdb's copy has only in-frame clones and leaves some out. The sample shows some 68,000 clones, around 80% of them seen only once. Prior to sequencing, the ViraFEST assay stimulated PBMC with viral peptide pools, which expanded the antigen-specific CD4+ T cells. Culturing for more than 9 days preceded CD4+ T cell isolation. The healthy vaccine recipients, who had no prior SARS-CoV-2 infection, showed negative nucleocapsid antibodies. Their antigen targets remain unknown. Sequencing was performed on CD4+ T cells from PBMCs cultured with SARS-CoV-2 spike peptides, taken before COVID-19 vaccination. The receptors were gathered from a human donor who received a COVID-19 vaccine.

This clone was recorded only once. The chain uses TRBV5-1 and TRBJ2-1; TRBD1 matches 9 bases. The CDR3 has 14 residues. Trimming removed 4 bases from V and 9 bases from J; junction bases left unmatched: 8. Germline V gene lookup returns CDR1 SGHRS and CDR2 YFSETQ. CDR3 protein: CASSRGQGVGEQFF. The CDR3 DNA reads TGCGCCAGCAGCCGGGGACAGGGAGTCGGTGAGCAGTTCTTC.

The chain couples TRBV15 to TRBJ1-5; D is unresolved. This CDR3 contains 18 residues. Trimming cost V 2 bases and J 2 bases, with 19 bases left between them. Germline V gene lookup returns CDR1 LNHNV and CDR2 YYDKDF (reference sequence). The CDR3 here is CATSRQNILSSGNQPQHF. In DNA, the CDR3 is TGTGCCACCAGCAGACAAAACATTCTGAGTTCCGGCAATCAGCCCCAGCATTTT.

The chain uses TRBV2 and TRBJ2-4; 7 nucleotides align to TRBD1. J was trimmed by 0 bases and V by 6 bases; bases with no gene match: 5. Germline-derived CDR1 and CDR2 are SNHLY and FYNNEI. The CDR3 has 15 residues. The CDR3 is CASSTGERAKNIQYF. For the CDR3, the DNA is TGTGCCAGCAGCACAGGGGAGAGAGCCAAAAACATTCAGTACTTC.

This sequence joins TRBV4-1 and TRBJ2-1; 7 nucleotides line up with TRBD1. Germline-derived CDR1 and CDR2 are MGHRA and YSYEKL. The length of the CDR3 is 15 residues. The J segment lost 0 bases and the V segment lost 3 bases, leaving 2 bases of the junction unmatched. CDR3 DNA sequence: TGCGCCAGCAGCCAGACAGGGAGCTCCTACAATGAGCAGTTCTTC. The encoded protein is CASSQTGSSYNEQFF.

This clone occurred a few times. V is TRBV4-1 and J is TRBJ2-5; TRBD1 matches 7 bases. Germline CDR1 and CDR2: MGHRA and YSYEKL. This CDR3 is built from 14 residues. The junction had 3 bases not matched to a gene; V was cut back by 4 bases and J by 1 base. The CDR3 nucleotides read TGCGCCAGCAGCCTCGGACAGGCCCAAGAGACCCAGTACTTC. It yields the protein CASSLGQAQETQYF.

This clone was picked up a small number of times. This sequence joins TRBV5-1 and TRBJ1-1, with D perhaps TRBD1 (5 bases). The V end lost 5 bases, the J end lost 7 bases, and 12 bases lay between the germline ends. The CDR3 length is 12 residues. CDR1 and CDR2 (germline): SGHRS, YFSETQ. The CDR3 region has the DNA TGCGCCAGCAGATCAGAGGGGAGTGAAGCTTTCTTT. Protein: CASRSEGSEAFF.

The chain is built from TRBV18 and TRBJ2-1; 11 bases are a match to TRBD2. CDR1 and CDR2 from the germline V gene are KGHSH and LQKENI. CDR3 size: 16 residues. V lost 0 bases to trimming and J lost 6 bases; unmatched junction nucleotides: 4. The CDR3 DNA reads TGTGCCAGCTCACCACCGGCTAGCGGGGGGTCCAATGAGCAGTTCTTC. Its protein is CASSPPASGGSNEQFF.

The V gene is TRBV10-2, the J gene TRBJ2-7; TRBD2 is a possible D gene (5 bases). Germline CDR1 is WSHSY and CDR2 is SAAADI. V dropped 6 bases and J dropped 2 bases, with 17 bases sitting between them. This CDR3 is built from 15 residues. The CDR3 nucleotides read TGCGCCAGCAGCCCAGCGAGAGGGCGCGCCTACGAGCAGTACGTC. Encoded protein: CASSPARGRAYEQYV.

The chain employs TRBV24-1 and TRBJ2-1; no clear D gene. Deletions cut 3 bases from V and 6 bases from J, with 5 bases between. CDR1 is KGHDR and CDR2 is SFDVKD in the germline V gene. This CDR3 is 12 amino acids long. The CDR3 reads CATSDQVNEQFF. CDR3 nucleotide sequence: TGTGCCACCAGTGATCAGGTCAATGAGCAGTTCTTC.

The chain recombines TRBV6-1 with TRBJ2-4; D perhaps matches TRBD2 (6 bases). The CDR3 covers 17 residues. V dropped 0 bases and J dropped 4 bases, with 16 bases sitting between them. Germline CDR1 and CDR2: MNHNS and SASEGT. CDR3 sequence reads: CASSEAPGRGGKNIQYF. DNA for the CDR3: TGTGCCAGCAGTGAAGCCCCGGGTCGCGGAGGGAAAAACATTCAGTACTTC.

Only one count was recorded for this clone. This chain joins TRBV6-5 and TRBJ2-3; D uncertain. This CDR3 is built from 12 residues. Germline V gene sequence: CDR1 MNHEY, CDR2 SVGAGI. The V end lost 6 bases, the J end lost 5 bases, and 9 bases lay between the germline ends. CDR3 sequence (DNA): TGTGCCAGCAGCCCAAGGGTAGATACGCAGTATTTT. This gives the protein CASSPRVDTQYF.

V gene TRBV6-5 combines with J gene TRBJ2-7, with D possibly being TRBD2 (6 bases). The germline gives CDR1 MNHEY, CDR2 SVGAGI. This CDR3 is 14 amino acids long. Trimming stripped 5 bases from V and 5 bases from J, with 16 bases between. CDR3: CASSPQGGVNEQYV. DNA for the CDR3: TGTGCCAGCAGTCCACAAGGAGGGGTTAACGAGCAGTACGTC.

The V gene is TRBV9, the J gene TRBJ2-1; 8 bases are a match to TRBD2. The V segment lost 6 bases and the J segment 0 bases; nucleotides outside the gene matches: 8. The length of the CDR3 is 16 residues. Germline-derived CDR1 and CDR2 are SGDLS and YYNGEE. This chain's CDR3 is CASTGGDKTSYNEQFF. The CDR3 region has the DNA TGTGCCAGCACCGGGGGGGACAAAACCTCCTACAATGAGCAGTTCTTC.

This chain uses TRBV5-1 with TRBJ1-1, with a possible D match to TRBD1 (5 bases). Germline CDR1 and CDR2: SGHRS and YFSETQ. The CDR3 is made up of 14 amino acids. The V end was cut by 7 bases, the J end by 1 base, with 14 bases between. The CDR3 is CASRAGTGNTEAFF. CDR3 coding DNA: TGCGCCAGCCGGGCCGGGACGGGGAACACTGAAGCTTTCTTT.

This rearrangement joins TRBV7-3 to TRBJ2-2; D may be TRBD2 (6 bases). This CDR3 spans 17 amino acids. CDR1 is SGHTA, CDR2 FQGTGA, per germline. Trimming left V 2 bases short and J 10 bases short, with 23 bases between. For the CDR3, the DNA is TGTGCCAGCAGCTTAGCCCCGGGACTGAATCCATCATCGGAGCTGTTTTTT. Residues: CASSLAPGLNPSSELFF.

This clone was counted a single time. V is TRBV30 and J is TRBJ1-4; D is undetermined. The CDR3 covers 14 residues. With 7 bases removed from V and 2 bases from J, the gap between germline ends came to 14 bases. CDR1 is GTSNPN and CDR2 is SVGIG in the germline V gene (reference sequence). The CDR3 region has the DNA TGTGCCTCTACGCTGGGGTCGACTAATGAAAAACTGTTTTTT. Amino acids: CASTLGSTNEKLFF.

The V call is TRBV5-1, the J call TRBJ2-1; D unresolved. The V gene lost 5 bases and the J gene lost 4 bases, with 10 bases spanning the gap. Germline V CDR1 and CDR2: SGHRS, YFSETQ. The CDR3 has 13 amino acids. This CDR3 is CASRRYSYNEQFF. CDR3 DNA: TGCGCCAGCAGACGGTATAGTTACAATGAGCAGTTCTTC.

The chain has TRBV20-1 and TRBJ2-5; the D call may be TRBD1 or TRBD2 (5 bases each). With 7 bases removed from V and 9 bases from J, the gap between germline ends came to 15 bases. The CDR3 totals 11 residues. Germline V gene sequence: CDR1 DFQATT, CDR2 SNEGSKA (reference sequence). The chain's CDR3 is CSVWGRDPQYF. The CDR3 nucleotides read TGCAGTGTATGGGGCCGGGACCCCCAGTACTTC.

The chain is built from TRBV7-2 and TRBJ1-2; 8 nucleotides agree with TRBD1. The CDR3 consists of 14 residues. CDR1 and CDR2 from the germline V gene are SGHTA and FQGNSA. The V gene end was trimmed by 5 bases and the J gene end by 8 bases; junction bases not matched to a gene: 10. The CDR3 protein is CASSPSSGGYGYTF. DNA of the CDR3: TGTGCCAGCAGCCCTAGCTCAGGGGGCTACGGCTACACCTTC.